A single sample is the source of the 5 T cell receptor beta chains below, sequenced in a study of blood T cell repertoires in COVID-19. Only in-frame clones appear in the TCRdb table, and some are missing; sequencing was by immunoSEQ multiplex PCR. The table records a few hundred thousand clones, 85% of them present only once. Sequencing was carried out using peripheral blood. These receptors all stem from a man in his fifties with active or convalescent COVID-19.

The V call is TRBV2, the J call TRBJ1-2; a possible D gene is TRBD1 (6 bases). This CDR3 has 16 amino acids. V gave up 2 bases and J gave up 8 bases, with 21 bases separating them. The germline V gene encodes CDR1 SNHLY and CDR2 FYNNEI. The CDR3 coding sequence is TGTGCCAGCAGTGAAAGAGGCGCAGGGGTTCTGAGCGGCTACACCTTC. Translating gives CASSERGAGVLSGYTF.

In DNA form, the CDR3 reads TGTGCCCTGGACAGCATGAACACTGAAGCTTTCTTT. Translating gives CALDSMNTEAFF. The chain is built from TRBV30 and TRBJ1-1; weak D call: TRBD1 (6 bases). CDR1 GTSNPN and CDR2 SVGIG come from the germline V gene (reference sequence). V was cut by 8 bases and J by 0 bases, with 10 bases left in between. This CDR3 region has 12 residues.

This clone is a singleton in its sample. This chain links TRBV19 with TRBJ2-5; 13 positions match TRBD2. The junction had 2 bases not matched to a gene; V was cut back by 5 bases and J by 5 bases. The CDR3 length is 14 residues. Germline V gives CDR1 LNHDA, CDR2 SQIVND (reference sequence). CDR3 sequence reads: CASSGLAGAETQYF. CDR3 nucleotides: TGTGCCAGTAGTGGACTAGCGGGAGCTGAGACCCAGTACTTC.

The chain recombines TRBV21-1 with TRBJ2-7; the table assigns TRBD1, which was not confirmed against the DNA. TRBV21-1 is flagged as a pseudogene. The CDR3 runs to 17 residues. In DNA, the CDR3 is TGTGCCAGCAGCCCTCCCGCGGGACAGGGGGAGGAGTACGAGCAGTACTTC. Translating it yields CASSPPAGQGEEYEQYF.

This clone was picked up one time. The CDR3 sequence: CASSPGTGNYEQYF. CDR3 bases: TGTGCCAGCAGCCCCGGGACAGGGAACTACGAGCAGTACTTC. This sequence joins TRBV7-6 and TRBJ2-7; 9 bases are shared with TRBD1. This CDR3 has 14 amino acids. Germline values: CDR1 SGHVS, CDR2 FNYEAQ. V was clipped by 5 bases and J by 3 bases; unmatched bases: 5.